This TCR beta chain was recovered during a study of CD8+CD57+ T cells in acquired aplastic anemia. Study-level background: Yields of DNA that came from sorted CD4+ and CD8+ cells averaged around 3 ug.

The germline V and J ends were trimmed by 4 bases and 5 bases, with 18 bases remaining between them. This CDR3 has 16 residues. Looked up from germline, CDR1 is LGHDT and CDR2 is YNNKEL (reference sequence). Patients who underwent sequencing had shown CD8+CD57+ cell expansion by flow cytometry. Template material for TCR beta VDJ and CDR3 profiling consisted of genomic DNA. TCRdb processed the reads anew with MiXCR; each CDR3 protein has one entry. Found here are about 250,000 distinct CDR3 sequences, more than 45% of them singletons; the top ten hold 7.8%. This receptor was identified in a human donor with aplastic anemia. This chain connects TRBV3-1 to TRBJ2-1; the D is unclear. Sequencing was performed on sorted CD4+, CD8+, or CD8+CD57+ T cells (not recorded which) from PBMCs. The CDR3 protein is CASSRVGSRKNNEQFF. The CDR3 DNA reads TGTGCCAGCAGCCGAGTTGGCTCCAGAAAGAACAATGAGCAGTTCTTC.